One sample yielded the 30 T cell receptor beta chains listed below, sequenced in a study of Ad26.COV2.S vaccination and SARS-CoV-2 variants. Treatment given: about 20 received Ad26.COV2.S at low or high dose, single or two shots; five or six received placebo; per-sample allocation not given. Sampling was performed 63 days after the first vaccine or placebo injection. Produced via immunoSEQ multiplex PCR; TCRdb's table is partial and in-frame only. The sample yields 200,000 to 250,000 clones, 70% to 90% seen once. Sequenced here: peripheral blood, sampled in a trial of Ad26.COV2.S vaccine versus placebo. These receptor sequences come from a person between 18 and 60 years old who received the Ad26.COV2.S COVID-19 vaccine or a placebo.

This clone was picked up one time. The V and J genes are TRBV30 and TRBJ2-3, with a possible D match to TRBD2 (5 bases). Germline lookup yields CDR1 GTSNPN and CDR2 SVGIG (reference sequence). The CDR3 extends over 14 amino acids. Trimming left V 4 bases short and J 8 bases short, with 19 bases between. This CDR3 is CAWTDGIGAVTQYF. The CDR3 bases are TGTGCCTGGACTGACGGGATTGGAGCGGTTACGCAGTATTTT.

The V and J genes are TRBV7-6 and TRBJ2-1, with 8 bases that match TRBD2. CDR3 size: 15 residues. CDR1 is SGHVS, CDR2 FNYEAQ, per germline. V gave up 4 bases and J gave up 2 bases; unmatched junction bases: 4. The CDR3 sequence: CASSSREGAYNEQFF. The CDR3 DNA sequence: TGTGCCAGCAGCTCCCGGGAGGGGGCCTACAATGAGCAGTTCTTC.

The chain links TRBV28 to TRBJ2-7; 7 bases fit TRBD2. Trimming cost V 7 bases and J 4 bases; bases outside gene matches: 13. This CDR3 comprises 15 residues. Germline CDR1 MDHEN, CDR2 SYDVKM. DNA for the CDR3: TGTGCCAGCAATCTAAGCGAGCGGGAAATTTACGAGCAGTACTTC. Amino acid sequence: CASNLSEREIYEQYF. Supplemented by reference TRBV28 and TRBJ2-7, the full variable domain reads DVKVTQSSRYLVKRTGEKVFLECVQDMDHENMFWYRQDPGLGLRLIYFSYDVKMKEKGDIPEGYSVSREKKERFSLILESASTNQTSMYLCASNLSEREIYEQYFGPGTRLTVT.

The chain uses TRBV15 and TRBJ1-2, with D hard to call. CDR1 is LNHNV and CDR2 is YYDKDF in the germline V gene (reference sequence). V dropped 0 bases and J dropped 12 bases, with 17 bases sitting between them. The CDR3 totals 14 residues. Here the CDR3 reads CATSRDLGNPPNTF. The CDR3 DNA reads TGTGCCACCAGCAGAGATCTAGGGAACCCGCCGAACACCTTC.

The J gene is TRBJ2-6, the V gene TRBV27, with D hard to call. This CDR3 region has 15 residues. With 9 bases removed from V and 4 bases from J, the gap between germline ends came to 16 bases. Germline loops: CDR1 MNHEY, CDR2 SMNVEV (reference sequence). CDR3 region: CASANWGDGANVLTF. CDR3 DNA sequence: TGTGCCAGTGCAAATTGGGGTGACGGGGCCAACGTCCTGACTTTC.

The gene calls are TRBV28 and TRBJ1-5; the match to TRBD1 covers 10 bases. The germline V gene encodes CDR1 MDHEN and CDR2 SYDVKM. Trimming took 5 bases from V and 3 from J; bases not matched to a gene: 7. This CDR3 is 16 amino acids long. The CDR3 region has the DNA TGTGCCAGCAGTAGACAGGGGGCAAGTAACAATCAGCCCCAGCATTTT. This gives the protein CASSRQGASNNQPQHF.

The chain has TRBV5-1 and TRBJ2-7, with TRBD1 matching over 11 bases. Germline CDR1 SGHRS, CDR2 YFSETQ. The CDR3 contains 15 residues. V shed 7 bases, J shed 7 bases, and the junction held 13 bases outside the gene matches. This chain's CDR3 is CASRPLGQGAKEQYF. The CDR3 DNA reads TGCGCCAGCCGCCCCCTCGGACAGGGGGCGAAAGAGCAGTACTTC.

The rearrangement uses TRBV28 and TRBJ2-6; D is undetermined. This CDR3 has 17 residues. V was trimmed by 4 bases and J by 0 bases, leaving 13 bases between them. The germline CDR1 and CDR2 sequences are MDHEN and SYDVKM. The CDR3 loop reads CASSSARLGSGANVLTF. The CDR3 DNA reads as TGTGCCAGCAGTTCGGCCAGGTTAGGCTCTGGGGCCAACGTCCTGACTTTC. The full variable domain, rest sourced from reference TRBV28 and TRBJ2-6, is DVKVTQSSRYLVKRTGEKVFLECVQDMDHENMFWYRQDPGLGLRLIYFSYDVKMKEKGDIPEGYSVSREKKERFSLILESASTNQTSMYLCASSSARLGSGANVLTFGAGSRLTVL.

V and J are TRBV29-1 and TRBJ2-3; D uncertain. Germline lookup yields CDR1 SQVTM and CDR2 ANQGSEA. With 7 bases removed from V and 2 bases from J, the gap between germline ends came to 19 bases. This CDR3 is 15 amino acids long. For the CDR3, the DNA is TGCAGCGCTCCCCCCCGAGACAAAAACACAGATACGCAGTATTTT. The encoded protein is CSAPPRDKNTDTQYF.

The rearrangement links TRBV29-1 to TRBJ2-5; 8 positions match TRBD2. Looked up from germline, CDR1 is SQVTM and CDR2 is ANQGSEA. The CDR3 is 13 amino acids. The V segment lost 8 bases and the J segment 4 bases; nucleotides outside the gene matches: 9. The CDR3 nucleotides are TGCAGCACTGCGGGGGGTAGCGCAGAGACCCAGTACTTC. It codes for CSTAGGSAETQYF.

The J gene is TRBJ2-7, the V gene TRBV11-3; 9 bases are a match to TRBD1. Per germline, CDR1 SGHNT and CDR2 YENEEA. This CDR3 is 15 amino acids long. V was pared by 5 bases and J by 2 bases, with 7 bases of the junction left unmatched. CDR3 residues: CASSPGGQGTYEQYF. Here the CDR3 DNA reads TGTGCCAGCAGCCCCGGGGGACAGGGTACCTACGAGCAGTACTTC.

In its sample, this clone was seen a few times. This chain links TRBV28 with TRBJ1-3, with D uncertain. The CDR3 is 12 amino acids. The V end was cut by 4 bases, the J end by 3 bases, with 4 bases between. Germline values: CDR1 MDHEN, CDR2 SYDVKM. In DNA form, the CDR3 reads TGTGCCAGCAGTTCACATGGAAACACCATATATTTT. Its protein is CASSSHGNTIYF.

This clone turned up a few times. The CDR3 sequence: CASSLDWVRQPPTNYGYTF. Written as DNA, the CDR3 is TGTGCCAGCAGCTTAGATTGGGTGAGGCAGCCTCCCACGAACTATGGCTACACCTTC. The chain recombines TRBV11-3 with TRBJ1-2; unclear D gene. The germline V gene encodes CDR1 SGHNT and CDR2 YENEEA. V was shortened by 0 bases and J by 2 bases, with 22 bases between the two germline ends. The CDR3 runs 19 residues.

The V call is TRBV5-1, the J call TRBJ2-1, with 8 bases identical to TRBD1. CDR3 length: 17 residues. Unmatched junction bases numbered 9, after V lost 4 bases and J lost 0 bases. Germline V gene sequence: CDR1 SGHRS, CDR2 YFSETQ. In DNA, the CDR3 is TGCGCCAGCAGCGAAACAGGGGGTTCCACCTCCTACAATGAGCAGTTCTTC. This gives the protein CASSETGGSTSYNEQFF.

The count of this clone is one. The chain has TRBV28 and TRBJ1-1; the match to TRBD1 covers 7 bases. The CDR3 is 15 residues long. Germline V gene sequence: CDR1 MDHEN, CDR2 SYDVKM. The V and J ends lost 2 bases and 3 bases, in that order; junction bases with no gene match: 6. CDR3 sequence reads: CASSLIRGPDTEAFF. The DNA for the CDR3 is TGTGCCAGCAGTTTAATAAGGGGGCCCGACACTGAAGCTTTCTTT.

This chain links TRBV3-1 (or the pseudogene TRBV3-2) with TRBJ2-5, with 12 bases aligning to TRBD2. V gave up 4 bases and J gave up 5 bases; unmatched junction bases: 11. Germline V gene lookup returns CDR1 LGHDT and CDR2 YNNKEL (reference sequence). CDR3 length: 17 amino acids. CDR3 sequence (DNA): TGTGCCAGCAGCCTCGATCGACTAGCGGGAGTAGTGGAGACCCAGTACTTC. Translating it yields CASSLDRLAGVVETQYF.

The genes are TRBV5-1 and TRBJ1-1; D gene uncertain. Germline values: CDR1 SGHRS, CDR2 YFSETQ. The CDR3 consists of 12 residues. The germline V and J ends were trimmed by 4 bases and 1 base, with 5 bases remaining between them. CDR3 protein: CASSGGNTEAFF. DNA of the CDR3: TGCGCCAGCAGCGGAGGGAACACTGAAGCTTTCTTT.

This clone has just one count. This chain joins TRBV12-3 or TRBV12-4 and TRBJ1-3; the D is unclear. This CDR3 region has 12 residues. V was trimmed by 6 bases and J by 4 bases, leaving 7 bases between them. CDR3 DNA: TGTGCCAGCAGAGAGAGAGGAAACACCATATATTTT. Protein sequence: CASRERGNTIYF.

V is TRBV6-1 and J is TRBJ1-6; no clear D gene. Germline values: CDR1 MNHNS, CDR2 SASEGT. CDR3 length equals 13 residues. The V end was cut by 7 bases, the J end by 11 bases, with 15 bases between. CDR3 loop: CASTPKDRAPLHF. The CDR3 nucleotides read TGTGCCAGCACCCCAAAAGACCGAGCACCCCTCCACTTT.

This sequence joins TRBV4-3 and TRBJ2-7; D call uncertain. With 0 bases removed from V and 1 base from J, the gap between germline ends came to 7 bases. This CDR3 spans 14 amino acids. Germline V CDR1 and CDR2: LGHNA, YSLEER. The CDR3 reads CASSQEGDSYEQYF. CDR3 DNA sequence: TGCGCCAGCAGCCAAGAGGGCGATTCCTACGAGCAGTACTTC.

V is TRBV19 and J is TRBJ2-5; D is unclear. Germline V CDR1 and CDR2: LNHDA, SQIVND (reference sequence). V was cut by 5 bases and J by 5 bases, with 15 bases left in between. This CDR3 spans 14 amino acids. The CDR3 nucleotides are TGTGCCAGTAGTCCCCGGTACCGGCGGGAGACCCAGTACTTC. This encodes CASSPRYRRETQYF.

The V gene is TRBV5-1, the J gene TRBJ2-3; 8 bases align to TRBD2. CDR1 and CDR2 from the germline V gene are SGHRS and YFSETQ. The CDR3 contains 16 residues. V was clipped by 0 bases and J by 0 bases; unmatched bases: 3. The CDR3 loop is CASSLGAGVSTDTQYF. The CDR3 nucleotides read TGCGCCAGCAGCTTGGGAGCGGGAGTCAGCACAGATACGCAGTATTTT.

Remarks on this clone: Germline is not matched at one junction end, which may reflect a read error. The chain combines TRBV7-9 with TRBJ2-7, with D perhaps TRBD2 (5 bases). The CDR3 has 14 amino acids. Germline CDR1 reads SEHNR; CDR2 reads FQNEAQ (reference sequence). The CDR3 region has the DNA TGTGCCAGCAGCCTAGCCGGACTCCCCTACGAGCAGTACTTC. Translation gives CASSLAGLPYEQYF.

Here the CDR3 DNA reads TGCAGTGCTAGTAAATTCGGTCCGGGACAGTTTCGCTCCTACGAGCAGTACTTC. It specifies CSASKFGPGQFRSYEQYF. The chain recombines TRBV20-1 with TRBJ2-7; TRBD1 matches at 7 bases. V lost 3 bases and J lost 0; bases outside the gene matches: 17. Looked up from germline, CDR1 is DFQATT and CDR2 is SNEGSKA (reference sequence). There are 18 residues in the CDR3.

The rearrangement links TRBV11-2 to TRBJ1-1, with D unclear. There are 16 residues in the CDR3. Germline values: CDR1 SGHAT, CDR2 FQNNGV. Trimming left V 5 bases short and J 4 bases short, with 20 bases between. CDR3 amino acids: CASSHFFGPRGTEAFF. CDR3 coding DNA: TGTGCCAGCAGCCACTTTTTTGGACCTAGAGGCACTGAAGCTTTCTTT.

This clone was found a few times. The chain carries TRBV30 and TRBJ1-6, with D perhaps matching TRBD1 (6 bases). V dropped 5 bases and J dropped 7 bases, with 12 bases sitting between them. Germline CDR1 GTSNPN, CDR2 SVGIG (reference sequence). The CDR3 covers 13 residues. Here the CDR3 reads CAWGQTRNSPLHF. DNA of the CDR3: TGTGCCTGGGGACAGACCAGGAATTCACCCCTCCACTTT.

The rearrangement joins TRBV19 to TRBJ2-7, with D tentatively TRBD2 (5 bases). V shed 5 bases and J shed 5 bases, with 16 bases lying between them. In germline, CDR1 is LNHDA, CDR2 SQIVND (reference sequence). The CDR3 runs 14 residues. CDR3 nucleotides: TGTGCCAGTAGTCCCTCGGGATGGAGGAACGAGCAGTACTTC. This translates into CASSPSGWRNEQYF.

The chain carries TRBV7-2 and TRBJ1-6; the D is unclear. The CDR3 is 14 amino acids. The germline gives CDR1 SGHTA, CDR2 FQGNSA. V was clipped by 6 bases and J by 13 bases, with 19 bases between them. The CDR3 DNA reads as TGTGCCAGCAGACCCGATGTGGCCCTAGATCCCCTCCACTTT. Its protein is CASRPDVALDPLHF.

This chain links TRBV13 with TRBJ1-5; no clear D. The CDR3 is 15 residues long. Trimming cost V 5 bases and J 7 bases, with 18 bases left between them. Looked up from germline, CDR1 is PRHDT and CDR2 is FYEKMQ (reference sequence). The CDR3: CASSLRGGSRQPQHF. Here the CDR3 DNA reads TGTGCCAGCAGCCTTAGAGGAGGGTCTAGGCAGCCCCAGCATTTT.

The CDR3 loop reads CASSALWEQYF. As DNA, the CDR3 is TGTGCCAGCAGTGCCCTCTGGGAGCAGTACTTC. J is TRBJ2-7 and V is TRBV2; D unclear. Germline lookup yields CDR1 SNHLY and CDR2 FYNNEI. The V gene lost 4 bases and the J gene lost 7 bases, with 8 bases spanning the gap. This CDR3 is 11 amino acids long.